Below, one T cell receptor beta chain is given with its context. The antigen remains undetermined. The sample originates from a study of shared clonotypes between healthy human individuals. Broader study findings: The naive CD4 repertoires of several donors were compared, and roughly 5% of clonotypes were shared.

This CDR3 is built from 12 residues. V was cut by 4 bases and J by 7 bases, with 11 bases left in between. Germline CDR1 reads SGHRS; CDR2 reads YFSETQ. Here immunoSEQ multiplex PCR was the method, and the copy in TCRdb shows in-frame clones only, minus some. This table holds some 1.5 million clones, 95% to 99% found once. The sequence was obtained from a man aged 25-40 years in good health. V is TRBV5-1 and J is TRBJ1-2; a weak D match, TRBD1 (6 bases). Sequencing was carried out using naive CD4+ T cells sorted from blood. Noted subset: CD45RA+ positively selected. CDR3 nucleotides: TGCGCCAGCAGCCTCGGAGGGGGTGGCTACACCTTC. This sequence encodes CASSLGGGGYTF. Supplemented by reference TRBV5-1 and TRBJ1-2, the full variable domain reads KAGVTQTPRYLIKTRGQQVTLSCSPISGHRSVSWYQQTPGQGLQFLFEYFSETQRNKGNFPGRFSGRQFSNSRSEMNVSTLELGDSALYLCASSLGGGGYTFGSGTRLTVV.